The TCR beta chain described here comes from a study of cytomegalovirus exposure and HLA in healthy donors. Overall study context: Genetic ancestry analysis placed 75% to 85% of the roughly 400 donors that were genotyped in the Caucasian-associated cluster.

The germline CDR1 and CDR2 sequences are MNHNS and SASEGT. The CDR3 has 17 residues. J gave up 6 bases and V 0 bases, and 13 bases lay outside the gene matches. This PCR relied on a set of 60 Vbeta primers and 13 Jbeta primers. Data came from immunoSEQ multiplex PCR; TCRdb stores just in-frame clones and leaves some out. The sample includes 120,000 to 150,000 clones, roughly 80% of them seen just once. Whole-study findings and limits: Accounts indicate the classifier identified cytomegalovirus status with strong specificity and sensitivity. TRBV6-2, TRBV6-3 and some other V segments were excluded as indistinguishable.

This clone appeared a single time. Its specificity is not known. The J gene is TRBJ2-5, the V gene TRBV6-1; 7 bases are a match to TRBD2. What was sequenced was PBMCs. The receptor's source is a woman aged 40 to 50 in good health and CMV-seropositive. The CDR3 here is CASSEARGTNLQKTQYF. The DNA of the CDR3 is TGTGCCAGCAGTGAAGCGCGGGGGACTAACCTCCAGAAGACCCAGTACTTC.